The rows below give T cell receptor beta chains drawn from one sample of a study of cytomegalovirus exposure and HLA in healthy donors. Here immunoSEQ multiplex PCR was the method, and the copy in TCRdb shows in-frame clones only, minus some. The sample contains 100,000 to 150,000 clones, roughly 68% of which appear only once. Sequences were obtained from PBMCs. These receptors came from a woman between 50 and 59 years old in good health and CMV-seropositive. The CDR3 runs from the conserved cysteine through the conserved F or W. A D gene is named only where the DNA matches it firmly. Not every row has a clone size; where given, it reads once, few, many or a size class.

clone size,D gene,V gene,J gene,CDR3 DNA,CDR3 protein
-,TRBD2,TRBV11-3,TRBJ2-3,TGTGCCAGCAGTATGAGACTAGCAACAGATACGCAGTATTTT,CASSMRLATDTQYF
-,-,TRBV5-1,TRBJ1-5,TGCGCCAGCAGGACAGAATATAGCAATCAGCCCCAGCATTTT,CASRTEYSNQPQHF
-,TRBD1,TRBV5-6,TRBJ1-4,TGTGCCAGCAGCTTGCCCCCCGGACAGGGAAGTGAAAAACTGTTTTTT,CASSLPPGQGSEKLFF
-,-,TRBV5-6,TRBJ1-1,TGTGCCAGCAGCCCACCGGGGCGGGGACTCAACACTGAAGCTTTCTTT,CASSPPGRGLNTEAFF
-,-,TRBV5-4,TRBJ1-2,TGTGCCAGCAGCCTACAGATTATAGGGGGATATGGCTACACCTTC,CASSLQIIGGYGYTF
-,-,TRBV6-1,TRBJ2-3,TGTGCCAGCAGTACCCGGACATCTAGCACAGATACGCAGTATTTT,CASSTRTSSTDTQYF
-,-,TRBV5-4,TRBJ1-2,TGTGCCAGCAGGGAAATGACAGTAGGCGACTATGGCTACACCTTC,CASREMTVGDYGYTF
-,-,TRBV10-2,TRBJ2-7,TGCGCCAGCAGTGAGTCCTGGCGGTCTGTCGCCTTC,CASSESWRSVAF
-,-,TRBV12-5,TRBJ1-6,TGTGCTAGTGGTTTACAGGGTGGTTCACCCCTCCACTTC,CASGLQGGSPLHF
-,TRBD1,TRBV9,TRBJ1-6,TGTGCCAGCAGCGTAGCGGACAGGGATAATTCACCCCTCCACTTT,CASSVADRDNSPLHF
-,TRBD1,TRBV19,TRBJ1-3,TGTGCCAGTAAGGACAGGTTGGCGGCTGGAAACACCATATATTTT,CASKDRLAAGNTIYF
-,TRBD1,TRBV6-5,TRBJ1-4,TGTGCCAGCAGTTACCGATACGGGACAGATGAAAAACTGTTTTTT,CASSYRYGTDEKLFF
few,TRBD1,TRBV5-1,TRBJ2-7,TGCGCCAGCAGCATGCCCCTGGGACAGGGCGAAAACGAGCAGTACTTC,CASSMPLGQGENEQYF
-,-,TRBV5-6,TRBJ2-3,TGTGCCAGCAGCTGGGAGGTGACCCACCAAAGCACAGATACGCAGTATTTT,CASSWEVTHQSTDTQYF
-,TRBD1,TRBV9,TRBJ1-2,TGTGCCAGCAGCCCAAGACAGGGGAGGGGAGATGGCTACACCTTC,CASSPRQGRGDGYTF
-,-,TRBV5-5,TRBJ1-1,TGTGCCAGCCGACGACAGCCGAACACTGAAGCTTTCTTT,CASRRQPNTEAFF
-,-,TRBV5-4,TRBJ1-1,TGTGCCAGCAGACCTAAAAACAGGGAAGGTGGCATGAACACTGAAGCTTTCTTT,CASRPKNREGGMNTEAFF
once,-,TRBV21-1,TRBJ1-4,TGTGCCAGCAGCCCTAGGGGACAGGGAGTCGAAAAACTGTTTTTT,CASSPRGQGVEKLFF
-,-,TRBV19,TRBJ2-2,TGTGCCATCGCGGGGACAGCGTACACCGGGGAGCTGTTTTTT,CAIAGTAYTGELFF
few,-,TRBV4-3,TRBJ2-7,TGCGCCAGCAGCCAAGGCCTAGCTTCCTACGAGCAGTACTTC,CASSQGLASYEQYF
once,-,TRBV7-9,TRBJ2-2,TGTTCCAGCAGCATTTCTGTCACCGGGGAGCTGTTTTTT,CSSSISVTGELFF
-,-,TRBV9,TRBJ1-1,TGTGCCAGCAGCCCCCAGGCTTGGAACACTGAAGCTTTCTTT,CASSPQAWNTEAFF
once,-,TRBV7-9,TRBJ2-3,TGTGCCAGCAGCCGGGACATAACTGGGACAGATACGCAGTATTTT,CASSRDITGTDTQYF
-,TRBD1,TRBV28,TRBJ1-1,TGTGCCAGCAGTCGAACGGGACAGGTAATCACTGAAGCTTTCTTT,CASSRTGQVITEAFF
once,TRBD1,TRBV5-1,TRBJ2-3,TGCGCCAGCAGCTTGAGGGGACAGAGCACAGATACGCAGTATTTT,CASSLRGQSTDTQYF
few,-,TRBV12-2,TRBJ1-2,TGTGCAAGTCGCTTATTGGCGGCGTCAGGCTACACCTTC,CASRLLAASGYTF
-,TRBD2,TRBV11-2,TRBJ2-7,TGTGCCAGCAGCTTAAGACTAGCGGGGCGCGAGCAGTACTTC,CASSLRLAGREQYF
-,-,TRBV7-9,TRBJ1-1,TGTGCCAGCAGCTTAGCGTCTGTCACTGAAGCTTTCTTT,CASSLASVTEAFF
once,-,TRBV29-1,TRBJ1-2,-,CSVVGAGAENGYPF
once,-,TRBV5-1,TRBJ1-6,TGCGCCAGCAGCCCTCAAGTTTTCAGACAAGACAATTCACCCCTCCACTTT,CASSPQVFRQDNSPLHF
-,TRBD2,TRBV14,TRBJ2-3,TGTGCCAGCAGCGGGGGACTAGCGGCCCCTGGGGATACGCAGTATTTT,CASSGGLAAPGDTQYF
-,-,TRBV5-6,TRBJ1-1,TGTGCCAGCAGCGATGAACAGGGATTGGCCACTGAAGCTTTCTTT,CASSDEQGLATEAFF
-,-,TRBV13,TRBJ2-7,TGTGCCAGCAGCTTATTGAGCGGACGAAGCTCCTACGAGCAGTACTTC,CASSLLSGRSSYEQYF
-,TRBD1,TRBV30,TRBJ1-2,TGTGCCTGGAACCCGCAGGGGGTAAACTATGGCTACACCTTC,CAWNPQGVNYGYTF
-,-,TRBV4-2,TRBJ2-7,TGTGCCAGCAGCCAAGAGTACGGACAGACCTACGAGCAGTACTTC,CASSQEYGQTYEQYF
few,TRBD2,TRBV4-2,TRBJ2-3,TGTGCCAGCAAAACCGGGACTATGACAGATACGCAGTATTTT,CASKTGTMTDTQYF
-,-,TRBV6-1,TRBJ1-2,TGTGCCAGCAGTGACCTGCAGGGGATCGATGGCTACACCTTC,CASSDLQGIDGYTF
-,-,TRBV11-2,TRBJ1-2,TGTGCCAGCAGCTCGGCGCGGAGCTATGGCTACACCTTC,CASSSARSYGYTF
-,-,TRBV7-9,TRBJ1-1,TGTGCCAGCAGCTCCCGGATAGGGGTTACTGAAGCTTTCTTT,CASSSRIGVTEAFF
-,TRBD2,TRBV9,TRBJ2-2,TGTGCCAGCAGCATCGGGACTAGCGGCACCGGGGAGCTGTTTTTT,CASSIGTSGTGELFF
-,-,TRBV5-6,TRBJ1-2,TGTGCCAGCAGCACAAGCTTCGGGAAGAGGGGCTACACCTTC,CASSTSFGKRGYTF
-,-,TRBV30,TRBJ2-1,TGTGCCTGGAGTAGTGGCTATGAGCAGTTCTTC,CAWSSGYEQFF